These T cell receptor beta chains were read from a single sample in a study of blood T cell repertoires in COVID-19. The repertoire was sequenced with immunoSEQ multiplex PCR; TCRdb's copy has only in-frame clones and lacks some. The sample has 150,000 to 200,000 clones; 70% to 85% are singletons. The material sequenced was peripheral blood. Source of these receptors: a woman at least 80 years old with acute or convalescent COVID-19. The CDR3 runs from the conserved cysteine through the conserved F or W. Fields, in order: D gene, clone size, V gene, J gene, CDR3 protein, CDR3 DNA. The D gene is left open where the match is weak. Expanded clones get a size class; other rows say once, few or many, or leave the size out.

TRBD1	-	TRBV27	TRBJ2-6	CASSSLTGSTNVLTF	TGTGCCAGCAGTTCTTTGACAGGGTCAACCAACGTCCTGACTTTC
-	-	TRBV3-1/TRBV3-2	TRBJ1-4	CASSQGGAGAAQNEKLFF	TGTGCCAGCAGCCAAGGGGGCGCGGGGGCAGCTCAAAATGAAAAACTGTTTTTT
-	once	TRBV11-3	TRBJ2-1	CASTRRYYNEQFF	TGTGCCAGCACCCGGCGGTACTACAATGAGCAGTTCTTC
TRBD2	-	TRBV27	TRBJ2-3	CASWLAGTDTQYF	TGTGCCAGTTGGCTAGCGGGCACAGATACGCAGTATTTT
-	-	TRBV15	TRBJ1-1	CATSTGPGMNTEAFF	TGTGCCACCAGCACGGGCCCCGGGATGAACACTGAAGCTTTCTTT
TRBD1	-	TRBV27	TRBJ2-7	CASSLVTGQRYEQYF	TGTGCCAGCAGTTTAGTTACGGGACAGAGATACGAGCAGTACTTC
-	-	TRBV5-4	TRBJ1-1	CASSHEGARDTEAFF	TGTGCCAGCAGCCATGAGGGCGCAAGGGACACTGAAGCTTTCTTT
TRBD2	-	TRBV3-1/TRBV3-2	TRBJ2-2	CASSPLAADTGELFF	TGTGCCAGCAGCCCTCTAGCGGCAGACACCGGGGAGCTGTTTTTT
-	-	TRBV7-8	TRBJ1-5	CASSFSGGGNNQPQHF	TGTGCCAGCAGCTTCTCTGGGGGGGGTAACAATCAGCCCCAGCATTTT
-	-	TRBV6-5	TRBJ1-6	CASSWGGDYNSPLHF	TGTGCCAGCAGTTGGGGGGGCGATTATAATTCACCCCTCCACTTT
TRBD2	-	TRBV4-1	TRBJ2-1	CASSQSPGLAENNEQFF	TGCGCCAGCAGCCAAAGCCCGGGACTAGCGGAGAACAATGAGCAGTTCTTC
-	-	TRBV21-1	TRBJ2-6	CASSKGGTANSGANVLTF	TGTGCCAGCAGCAAAGGGGGGACAGCGAACTCTGGGGCCAACGTCCTGACTTTC
TRBD2	-	TRBV10-3	TRBJ2-5	CAISRSGGLETQYF	TGTGCCATCAGCAGGAGCGGGGGGCTCGAGACCCAGTACTTC
TRBD2	few	TRBV19	TRBJ2-3	CASRRVAGGPTDTQYF	TGTGCCAGCCGACGAGTAGCGGGAGGACCCACAGATACGCAGTATTTT
-	-	TRBV2	TRBJ2-3	CASGRSDLAF	TGTGCCAGCGGGCGCAGTGACCTAGCCTTT
TRBD2	-	TRBV5-1	TRBJ2-7	CASSWTSGDPYEQYF	TGCGCCAGCAGCTGGACTAGCGGGGACCCCTACGAGCAGTACTTC
-	-	TRBV5-4	TRBJ2-7	CASSLGGGQGGYEQYF	TGTGCCAGCAGCTTGGGAGGTGGGCAAGGAGGCTACGAGCAGTACTTC
TRBD1	-	TRBV19	TRBJ1-1	CASSRTGLYTEAFF	TGTGCCAGTAGCCGGACAGGCCTCTACACTGAAGCTTTCTTT
-	-	TRBV3-1/TRBV3-2	TRBJ1-3	CASSQGYRENTIYF	TGTGCCAGCAGCCAAGGATACAGGGAAAACACCATATATTTT
-	-	TRBV29-1	TRBJ2-5	CSVSVDQETQYF	TGCAGCGTTTCAGTGGACCAAGAGACCCAGTACTTC
TRBD2	-	TRBV2	TRBJ2-7	CASSVGLSFYEQYF	TGTGCCAGCAGTGTGGGACTATCGTTCTACGAGCAGTACTTC
TRBD2	-	TRBV7-8	TRBJ2-3	CASSSGLASDTQYF	TGTGCCAGCAGCTCGGGACTAGCGTCAGATACGCAGTATTTT
TRBD1	-	TRBV29-1	TRBJ2-1	CSVEPGTGFDEQFF	TGCAGCGTTGAACCCGGGACAGGGTTCGATGAGCAGTTCTTC
TRBD1	-	TRBV2	TRBJ1-1	CASSEWGRGPMNTEAFF	TGTGCCAGCAGTGAATGGGGCAGGGGGCCCATGAACACTGAAGCTTTCTTT
TRBD1	-	TRBV29-1	TRBJ1-1	CSATGAHTEAFF	TGCAGCGCGACAGGGGCCCACACTGAAGCTTTCTTT
-	few	TRBV5-1	TRBJ1-6	CASSFGGEYNSPLHF	TGCGCCAGCAGTTTTGGGGGCGAGTATAATTCACCCCTCCACTTT
TRBD1	-	TRBV7-9	TRBJ1-2	CASSLEGTGSYGYTF	TGTGCCAGCAGCTTAGAGGGGACAGGTTCCTATGGCTACACCTTC
TRBD2	-	TRBV9	TRBJ2-1	CASSVVPVAGGYNEQFF	TGTGCCAGCAGCGTCGTCCCCGTAGCGGGAGGCTACAATGAGCAGTTCTTC
TRBD1	-	TRBV7-3	TRBJ1-1	CASSASGGNTEAFF	TGTGCCAGCAGCGCCTCAGGGGGCAACACTGAAGCTTTCTTT
-	-	TRBV12-3/TRBV12-4	TRBJ1-5	CASSSGRDQPQHF	TGTGCCAGCAGTTCCGGGCGGGATCAGCCCCAGCATTTT
TRBD1	-	TRBV24-1	TRBJ2-7	CATSDPGQPYEQYF	TGTGCCACCAGTGATCCGGGACAGCCCTACGAGCAGTACTTC
TRBD1	-	TRBV5-1	TRBJ2-3	CASSTGQGAADTQYF	TGCGCCAGCAGCACCGGACAGGGGGCTGCAGATACGCAGTATTTT
TRBD1	few	TRBV6-5	TRBJ1-6	CASRGGTAANSPLHF	TGTGCCAGCAGGGGCGGGACAGCGGCCAATTCACCCCTCCACTTT
TRBD1	-	TRBV2	TRBJ1-6	CASRPGQGAGPYNSPLHF	TGTGCCAGCAGGCCGGGACAGGGGGCCGGCCCCTATAATTCACCCCTCCACTTT
-	-	TRBV24-1	TRBJ1-2	CATSDLLGSLNYGYTF	TGTGCCACCAGTGATTTGCTCGGTTCCCTCAACTATGGCTACACCTTC
TRBD1	-	TRBV7-2	TRBJ1-5	CASSLRSGTGKMGNQPQHF	TGTGCCAGCAGCTTACGGAGTGGGACAGGGAAGATGGGCAATCAGCCCCAGCATTTT
TRBD1	-	TRBV11-2	TRBJ2-3	CASSFFGTGGPDTQYF	TGTGCCAGCAGTTTTTTCGGGACAGGGGGCCCAGATACGCAGTATTTT
-	-	TRBV19	TRBJ1-1	CASSIQAGGTEAFF	TGTGCCAGTAGTATTCAGGCCGGGGGCACTGAAGCTTTCTTT
-	once	TRBV6-5	TRBJ1-1	CASSISTGWGAEAFF	TGTGCCAGCAGTATCTCGACAGGATGGGGTGCTGAAGCTTTCTTT